The clone carrying this T cell receptor beta chain occurred once. This sample was taken from a study of blood T cell repertoires in COVID-19. Study at large: Nucleic acid was either cDNA or gDNA, and it came from T cells, B-cell-depleted T cells, or PBMCs.

Cohort 3 recovered donors had two negative PCRs, clearance, or symptom resolution. With 4 bases removed from V and 0 bases from J, the gap between germline ends came to 9 bases. CDR1 SQVTM and CDR2 ANQGSEA come from the germline V gene. The CDR3 runs 13 residues. Here immunoSEQ multiplex PCR was the method, and the copy in TCRdb shows in-frame clones only, minus some. The repertoire has a few hundred thousand clones, 70% to 90% of them found once; the top ten carry more than 4%. The chain employs TRBV29-1 and TRBJ1-1; D may be TRBD1 (5 bases). This TCR derives from a woman younger than 45 who had recovered from COVID-19. Specimen: PBMCs or T cells enriched from blood (not recorded which). CDR3: CSVAGLLNTEAFF. The CDR3 coding sequence is TGCAGCGTTGCGGGACTGCTGAACACTGAAGCTTTCTTT.